The 31 T cell receptor beta chains reported below all come from one sample, sequenced in a study of T-cell memory formation after mild COVID-19. Each CDR3 protein is one row after TCRdb ran MiXCR on the 5' RACE reads. The sample includes tens of thousands of distinct CDR3 sequences, about 12% of them seen just once. Material: PBMCs or a T cell subset sorted from them (not recorded which). All receptors derive from an adult woman who had mild COVID-19 (a few samples of this study predate the infection). Cell type and time point are not known.

The V and J genes are TRBV5-1 and TRBJ2-3; perhaps TRBD1 as D (5 bases). The CDR3 spans 15 residues. V lost 0 bases, J lost 2 bases, and 10 bases lay in between. Looked up from germline, CDR1 is SGHRS and CDR2 is YFSETQ. The CDR3 coding sequence is TGCGCCAGCAGCTTGGTGGCAGGGCCCACAGATACGCAGTATTTT. This codes for CASSLVAGPTDTQYF.

V usage is TRBV7-9 and J usage is TRBJ2-7, with TRBD2 matching 12 bases. CDR3 length: 14 amino acids. The germline CDR1 and CDR2 sequences are SEHNR and FQNEAQ (reference sequence). Losses at the gene ends were 3 bases for V and 6 bases for J; bases not matched to a gene: 3. The CDR3 nucleotides read TGTGCCAGCAGCTTCGGACTAGCGGGATTCGAGCAGTACTTC. It codes for CASSFGLAGFEQYF.

This rearrangement joins TRBV4-1 to TRBJ2-1; D is possibly TRBD2 (5 bases). The ends were cut back, 4 bases at V and 4 bases at J, with 8 bases in the middle. This CDR3 has 13 residues. Germline V lookup: CDR1 MGHRA, CDR2 YSYEKL. CDR3 residues: CASSLGEYNEQFF. In DNA, the CDR3 is TGCGCCAGCAGCCTGGGAGAATACAATGAGCAGTTCTTC.

The table lists this clonotype with many counts. The chain carries TRBV29-1 and TRBJ2-2; D may be TRBD1 or TRBD2 (7 bases each). Germline V gene data show CDR1 as SQVTM and CDR2 as ANQGSEA. With 5 bases removed from V and 1 base from J, the gap between germline ends came to 11 bases. This CDR3 has 14 residues. The CDR3 nucleotides are TGCAGCGTTAGCAGGGGGGGGAACACCGGGGAGCTGTTTTTT. It yields the protein CSVSRGGNTGELFF.

The chain joins TRBV27 to TRBJ2-7, with D possibly matching TRBD2 (5 bases). CDR1 is MNHEY, CDR2 SMNVEV, per germline (reference sequence). Trimming shortened V by 5 bases and J by 4 bases, and 15 bases separated the two germline ends. CDR3 length: 14 amino acids. The CDR3 loop is CASSIRGVLYEQYF. In DNA form, the CDR3 reads TGTGCCAGCAGTATTCGGGGAGTTCTTTACGAGCAGTACTTC.

At least ten counts were recorded for this clonotype. A read error may produce the germline difference seen at one junction end. V and J are TRBV6-5 and TRBJ2-1, with D hard to call. CDR3 size: 11 residues. The germline V gene encodes CDR1 MNHEY and CDR2 SVGAGI. The CDR3 nucleotides read TGTGCCACCAGTTTCGTAGGCCAGCAGTTCTTC. Encoded protein: CATSFVGQQFF.

This clonotype was seen at least ten times. V is TRBV20-1 and J is TRBJ2-1, with 9 bases aligning to TRBD2. CDR1 and CDR2 from the germline V gene are DFQATT and SNEGSKA (reference sequence). Unmatched junction bases numbered 16, after V lost 2 bases and J lost 8 bases. The CDR3 has 17 residues. DNA for the CDR3: TGCAGTGCTAGAATTCAGGGTAGCGGGGGCCCCTGGGATGAGCAGTTCTTC. Protein: CSARIQGSGGPWDEQFF.

This chain connects TRBV20-1 to TRBJ2-3; 7 nucleotides align to TRBD2. The CDR3 loop spans 12 amino acids. From germline, CDR1 is DFQATT and CDR2 SNEGSKA (reference sequence). Unmatched junction bases numbered 8, after V lost 0 bases and J lost 14 bases. DNA of the CDR3: TGCAGTGCTAGAGATCAACGGGAGGTCCCGTATTTT. Translating gives CSARDQREVPYF.

This sequence joins TRBV2 and TRBJ1-1, with TRBD1 matching 7 bases. The germline V gene encodes CDR1 SNHLY and CDR2 FYNNEI. V shed 0 bases, J shed 3 bases, and the junction held 10 bases outside the gene matches. There are 17 residues in the CDR3. CDR3 residues: CASSEAKGQRRYTEAFF. CDR3 nucleotide sequence: TGTGCCAGCAGTGAAGCGAAGGGACAGCGGCGATACACTGAAGCTTTCTTT.

The chain joins TRBV5-4 to TRBJ2-3; 8 nucleotides match TRBD1. The ends lost 0 bases at V and 4 bases at J; junction bases unmatched: 1. The length of the CDR3 is 14 residues. In germline, CDR1 is SGHNT, CDR2 YYREEE (reference sequence). The CDR3 reads CASSLETGADTQYF. CDR3 DNA sequence: TGTGCCAGCAGCTTGGAGACAGGGGCAGATACGCAGTATTTT.

This clonotype was seen many times. V and J are TRBV7-9 and TRBJ2-5; weak D call: TRBD1 (6 bases). Germline V gene data show CDR1 as SEHNR and CDR2 as FQNEAQ (reference sequence). CDR3 size: 14 residues. V shed 1 base and J shed 3 bases, with 9 bases lying between them. CDR3 DNA: TGTGCCAGCAGCTTAGTGACAGGAGAAGAGACCCAGTACTTC. Protein product: CASSLVTGEETQYF.

This chain links TRBV6-2 or TRBV6-3 with TRBJ1-1; 9 bases agree with TRBD1. V shed 4 bases and J 7 bases; nucleotides not matched to a gene: 4. Germline lookup yields CDR1 MNHEY and CDR2 SVGEGT. The CDR3 spans 13 residues. Written as DNA, the CDR3 is TGTGCCAGCAGTTTCGGACAGGGGTTTGAAGCTTTCTTT. Translation gives CASSFGQGFEAFF.

This clonotype has only a few counts. The chain joins TRBV18 to TRBJ2-7, with 7 bases fitting TRBD1. Per the germline V gene, CDR1 is KGHSH and CDR2 is LQKENI. J lost 7 bases, V lost 3 bases, and 15 bases had no gene match. The CDR3 runs 16 residues. CDR3 nucleotide sequence: TGTGCCAGCTCACCGTACCGGGACAGTCCGCTTGGGGAGCAGTACTTC. This sequence encodes CASSPYRDSPLGEQYF.

The V and J genes are TRBV7-9 and TRBJ2-5; 7 nucleotides match TRBD1. The CDR3 sequence is 14 residues long. V trimming: 3 bases; J trimming: 5 bases; junction bases outside the gene matches: 6. Germline lookup yields CDR1 SEHNR and CDR2 FQNEAQ (reference sequence). The CDR3 loop is CASSLSGGWETQYF. CDR3 bases: TGTGCCAGCAGCTTGTCAGGGGGTTGGGAGACCCAGTACTTC. The complete variable domain, with remaining parts taken from reference TRBV7-9 and TRBJ2-5, reads DTGVSQNPRHKITKRGQNVTFRCDPISEHNRLYWYRQTLGQGPEFLTYFQNEAQLEKSRLLSDRFSAERPKGSFSTLEIQRTEQGDSAMYLCASSLSGGWETQYFGPGTRLLVL.

The table lists this clonotype with a few counts. The chain links TRBV20-1 to TRBJ2-1, with 12 bases that match TRBD2. Trimming removed 0 bases from V and 6 bases from J; junction bases left unmatched: 12. This CDR3 is built from 18 residues. Germline V gene data show CDR1 as DFQATT and CDR2 as SNEGSKA (reference sequence). This chain's CDR3 is CSARDRGLAGLIPNEQFF. The CDR3 DNA sequence: TGCAGTGCTAGAGATCGGGGACTAGCGGGCCTTATCCCCAATGAGCAGTTCTTC.

This clonotype was recorded many times. The chain combines TRBV6-6 with TRBJ2-2, with D possibly matching TRBD1 (6 bases). The length of the CDR3 is 15 residues. Germline lookup yields CDR1 MNHNY and CDR2 SVGAGI (reference sequence). V was clipped by 2 bases and J by 2 bases, with 9 bases between them. CDR3 residues: CASSYPGDNTGELFF. Written as DNA, the CDR3 is TGTGCCAGCAGTTACCCAGGGGATAACACCGGGGAGCTGTTTTTT.

This chain joins TRBV20-1 and TRBJ2-7; D is uncertain. V lost 0 bases and J lost 2, with 8 bases in between. Germline lookup yields CDR1 DFQATT and CDR2 SNEGSKA (reference sequence). The CDR3 runs to 13 residues. CDR3 nucleotide sequence: TGCAGTGCTAGAGAGGATCTTACCTACGAGCAGTACTTC. Translating gives CSAREDLTYEQYF.

This clonotype was seen a handful of times. The rearrangement uses TRBV9 and TRBJ2-1, with 8 bases matching TRBD1. Unmatched junction bases numbered 9, after V lost 3 bases and J lost 13 bases. The CDR3 covers 13 residues. Germline lookup yields CDR1 SGDLS and CDR2 YYNGEE. CDR3 nucleotide sequence: TGTGCCAGCAGCGCGCCTCCGGGACAGGACCAGTTCTTC. Its translation: CASSAPPGQDQFF.

There are many counts of this clonotype. The chain joins TRBV4-1 to TRBJ2-1, with 10 bases matching TRBD2. The junction had 7 bases not matched to a gene; V was cut back by 5 bases and J by 3 bases. From germline, CDR1 is MGHRA and CDR2 YSYEKL. The CDR3 length is 16 residues. The CDR3 spells CASSRDGLADYNEQFF. The CDR3 DNA reads TGCGCCAGCAGCAGAGATGGACTAGCGGACTACAATGAGCAGTTCTTC.

The rearrangement uses TRBV20-1 and TRBJ2-1; D may match TRBD1 or TRBD2 (5 bases each). Germline CDR1 and CDR2: DFQATT and SNEGSKA (reference sequence). The CDR3 contains 14 residues. The ends were cut back, 3 bases at V and 4 bases at J, with 13 bases in the middle. CDR3 nucleotides: TGCAGTGCTAGTACGGGACGAGATTACAATGAGCAGTTCTTC. Translated: CSASTGRDYNEQFF.

This clonotype was seen more than once but under ten times. The rearrangement uses TRBV4-2 and TRBJ1-4, with a tentative D call TRBD1 (5 bases). CDR1 and CDR2 (germline): LGHNA, YNFKEQ. With 0 bases removed from V and 5 bases from J, the gap between germline ends came to 10 bases. CDR3 size: 15 residues. The CDR3 protein is CASSQDEGINEKLFF. Written as DNA, the CDR3 is TGTGCCAGCAGCCAAGATGAGGGGATAAATGAAAAACTGTTTTTT.

There are a few counts of this clonotype. The chain joins TRBV4-1 to TRBJ2-7; 10 nucleotides line up with TRBD1. The junction had 2 bases not matched to a gene; V was cut back by 0 bases and J by 3 bases. The CDR3 is 15 amino acids. Germline V CDR1 and CDR2: MGHRA, YSYEKL. The CDR3 is CASSQEGTGVYEQYF. DNA for the CDR3: TGCGCCAGCAGCCAAGAGGGGACAGGGGTCTACGAGCAGTACTTC.

The CDR3 loop reads CASSIGPGTSDIYNEQFF. The CDR3 region has the DNA TGTGCCAGTAGTATAGGACCCGGGACTAGCGACATCTACAATGAGCAGTTCTTC. The genes are TRBV19 and TRBJ2-1, with 10 nucleotides matching TRBD2. CDR1 is LNHDA, CDR2 SQIVND, per germline (reference sequence). With 1 base clipped from V and 3 bases from J, the junction kept 9 bases outside the gene matches. The CDR3 covers 18 residues.

This clonotype was counted a few times. The rearrangement joins TRBV20-1 to TRBJ1-5, with D perhaps TRBD1 (6 bases). This CDR3 is 16 amino acids long. Germline loops: CDR1 DFQATT, CDR2 SNEGSKA (reference sequence). V lost 3 bases to trimming and J lost 0 bases, with 15 bases between them. The CDR3 protein is CSASSGQSYSNQPQHF. In DNA, the CDR3 is TGCAGTGCTAGCTCGGGACAATCATATAGCAATCAGCCCCAGCATTTT.

This clonotype was detected a few times. The chain recombines TRBV6-5 with TRBJ2-1; D is unresolved. The CDR3 consists of 12 residues. The germline gives CDR1 MNHEY, CDR2 SVGAGI. Trimming shortened V by 6 bases and J by 6 bases, and 9 bases separated the two germline ends. The CDR3 sequence is CASRNVGNEQFF. As DNA, the CDR3 is TGTGCCAGCAGAAACGTGGGCAATGAGCAGTTCTTC.

The V and J genes are TRBV2 and TRBJ1-6; tentatively, D is TRBD1 (6 bases). Trimming took 6 bases from V and 0 from J, leaving 12 bases between them. Germline V gene sequence: CDR1 SNHLY, CDR2 FYNNEI. CDR3 size: 16 residues. CDR3 in DNA: TGTGCCAGCAGCGAAACAGGGAGCTCCTATAATTCACCCCTCCACTTT. Translation: CASSETGSSYNSPLHF.

The chain uses TRBV7-2 and TRBJ2-7; D possibly corresponds to TRBD2 (5 bases). This CDR3 has 16 residues. Per germline, CDR1 SGHTA and CDR2 FQGNSA. With 3 bases removed from V and 0 bases from J, the gap between germline ends came to 15 bases. Here the CDR3 reads CASSLRAASASYEQYF. In nucleotides, the CDR3 is TGTGCCAGCAGCTTGAGAGCGGCCTCCGCCTCCTACGAGCAGTACTTC.

The chain couples TRBV5-1 to TRBJ1-1; 8 nucleotides agree with TRBD1. This CDR3 region has 12 residues. The V gene end was trimmed by 7 bases and the J gene end by 1 base; junction bases not matched to a gene: 0. Germline V gives CDR1 SGHRS, CDR2 YFSETQ. This chain's CDR3 is CASGTGNTEAFF. Written as DNA, the CDR3 is TGCGCCAGCGGGACAGGGAACACTGAAGCTTTCTTT.

This clonotype has a handful of counts. V gene TRBV7-9 combines with J gene TRBJ1-1; D call uncertain. Trimming removed 5 bases from V and 4 bases from J, with 17 bases in between. The CDR3 is 15 residues long. Per the germline V gene, CDR1 is SEHNR and CDR2 is FQNEAQ (reference sequence). The DNA for the CDR3 is TGTGCCAGCAGCGAATCTTCGTACAAGGGCACTGAAGCTTTCTTT. Its protein is CASSESSYKGTEAFF.

The chain links TRBV19 to TRBJ2-1; the D is unclear. The CDR3 loop spans 13 amino acids. CDR1 and CDR2 (germline): LNHDA, SQIVND (reference sequence). The V gene lost 7 bases and the J gene lost 4 bases, with 11 bases spanning the gap. Here the CDR3 DNA reads TGTGCCAGTACGGGTGCGGATTACAATGAGCAGTTCTTC. Translation gives CASTGADYNEQFF.

The gene calls are TRBV4-1 and TRBJ1-1; a possible D gene is TRBD1 (5 bases). Between the trimmed V and J ends, which lost 1 base and 1 base, there was a span of 10 bases. This CDR3 spans 15 amino acids. Germline values: CDR1 MGHRA, CDR2 YSYEKL. The CDR3 bases are TGCGCCAGCAGCCAAGCTGGGACGGCGAACACTGAAGCTTTCTTT. Translating it yields CASSQAGTANTEAFF.